Detailed here is one T cell receptor (beta chain). As yet, its antigen is unknown. The V gene's germline CDR1 is MNHNS and CDR2 SASEGT. J gave up 1 base and V 3 bases, and 10 bases lay outside the gene matches. The CDR3 is 17 amino acids. PCR used 60 Vbeta primers and 13 Jbeta primers. Libraries were prepared by immunoSEQ multiplex PCR; TCRdb keeps only in-frame clonotypes and omits some of them. Here the sample table reports 45,000 or so clones. These data belong to a study of cytomegalovirus exposure and HLA in healthy donors. General observations from the study: Segments of the TCR beta V type were, in most cases, productive about 87% or about 30% of the time in an earlier analysis. The study dropped some indistinguishable V segments, TRBV6-2 and TRBV6-3 among them. Several top significant clusters appeared, in a later analysis, to be linked to common viral pathogens. Researchers reported that three CMV-associated chains were confirmed in vitro as CMV antigen-specific.

The chain carries TRBV6-1 and TRBJ1-1, with 8 positions matching TRBD1. The origin of this receptor is a male donor in good health and CMV-seronegative. Sequences were obtained from PBMCs. CDR3 in DNA: TGTGCCAGCAGTGACACCACCAGGGGGCTATCGAACACTGAAGCTTTCTTT. This gives the protein CASSDTTRGLSNTEAFF.